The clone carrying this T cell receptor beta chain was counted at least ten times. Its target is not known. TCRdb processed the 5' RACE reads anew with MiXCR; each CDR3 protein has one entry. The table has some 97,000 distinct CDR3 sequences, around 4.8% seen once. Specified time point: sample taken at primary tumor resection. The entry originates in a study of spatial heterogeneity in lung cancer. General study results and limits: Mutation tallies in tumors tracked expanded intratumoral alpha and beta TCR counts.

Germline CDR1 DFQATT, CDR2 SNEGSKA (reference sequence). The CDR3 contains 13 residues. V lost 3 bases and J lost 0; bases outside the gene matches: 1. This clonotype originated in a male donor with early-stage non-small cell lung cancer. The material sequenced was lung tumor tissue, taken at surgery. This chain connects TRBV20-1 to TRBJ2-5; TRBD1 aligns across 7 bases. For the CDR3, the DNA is TGCAGTGCTAGCAGGGGGTACCAAGAGACCCAGTACTTC. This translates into CSASRGYQETQYF.